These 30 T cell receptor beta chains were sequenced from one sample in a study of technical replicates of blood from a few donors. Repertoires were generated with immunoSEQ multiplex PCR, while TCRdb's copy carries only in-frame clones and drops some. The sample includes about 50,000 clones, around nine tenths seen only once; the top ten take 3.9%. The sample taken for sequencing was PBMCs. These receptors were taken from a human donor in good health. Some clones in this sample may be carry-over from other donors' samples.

CDR3 protein: CSVERTGNEQFF. The CDR3 bases are TGCAGCGTTGAACGGACAGGGAATGAGCAGTTCTTC. V gene TRBV29-1 combines with J gene TRBJ2-1; TRBD1 agrees at 8 bases. This CDR3 region has 12 residues. The V gene end was trimmed by 2 bases and the J gene end by 7 bases; junction bases not matched to a gene: 1. In germline, CDR1 is SQVTM, CDR2 ANQGSEA.

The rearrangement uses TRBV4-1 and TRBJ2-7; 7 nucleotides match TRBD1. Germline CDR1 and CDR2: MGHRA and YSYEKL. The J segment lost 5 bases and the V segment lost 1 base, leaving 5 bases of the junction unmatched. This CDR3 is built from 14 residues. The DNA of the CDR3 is TGCGCCAGCAGCCAAGTAGGGACAGCCGACGAGCAGTACTTC. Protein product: CASSQVGTADEQYF.

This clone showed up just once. The CDR3 region has the DNA TGTGCCAGTAGTATAGGCGGCGGGAGGGCCACAGATACGCAGTATTTT. Its translation is CASSIGGGRATDTQYF. The chain links TRBV19 to TRBJ2-3; 9 bases align to TRBD2. Germline V gene data show CDR1 as LNHDA and CDR2 as SQIVND (reference sequence). The CDR3 has 16 residues. Trimming at V came to 1 base and at J to 2 bases, leaving 4 bases not matched to a gene.

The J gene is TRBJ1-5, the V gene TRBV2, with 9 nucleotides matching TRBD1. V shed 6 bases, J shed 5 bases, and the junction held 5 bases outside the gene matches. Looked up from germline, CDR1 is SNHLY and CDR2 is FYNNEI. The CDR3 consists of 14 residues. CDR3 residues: CASSLGQGYQPQHF. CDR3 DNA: TGTGCCAGCAGCCTGGGACAGGGCTATCAGCCCCAGCATTTT.

As DNA, the CDR3 is TGTGCCAGCAACAACGAGCGGAGCTCGAGCACAGATACGCAGTATTTT. Amino acid sequence: CASNNERSSSTDTQYF. The chain carries TRBV6-6 and TRBJ2-3; a weak D match, TRBD2 (5 bases). The V and J ends lost 7 bases and 0 bases respectively, with 17 bases between them. The CDR3 has 16 residues. Germline V gene lookup returns CDR1 MNHNY and CDR2 SVGAGI (reference sequence).

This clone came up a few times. CDR3 region: CATSKGQGTYNSPLHF. The DNA for the CDR3 is TGTGCCACCAGTAAAGGACAGGGCACATATAATTCACCCCTCCACTTT. The chain joins TRBV15 to TRBJ1-6, with 8 bases that match TRBD1. Germline V gives CDR1 LNHNV, CDR2 YYDKDF (reference sequence). The J segment lost 4 bases and the V segment lost 6 bases, leaving 8 bases of the junction unmatched. There are 16 residues in the CDR3.

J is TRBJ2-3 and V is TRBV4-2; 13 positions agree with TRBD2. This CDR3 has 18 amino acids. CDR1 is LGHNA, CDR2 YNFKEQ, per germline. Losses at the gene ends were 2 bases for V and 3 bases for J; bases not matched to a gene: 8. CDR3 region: CASSQPLAGGPETDTQYF. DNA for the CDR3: TGTGCCAGCAGCCAACCACTAGCGGGAGGGCCAGAGACAGATACGCAGTATTTT.

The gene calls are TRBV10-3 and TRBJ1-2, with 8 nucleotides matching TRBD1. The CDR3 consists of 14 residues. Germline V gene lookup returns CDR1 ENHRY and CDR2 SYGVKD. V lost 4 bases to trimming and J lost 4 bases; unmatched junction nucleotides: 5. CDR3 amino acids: CAISGDGQGYGYTF. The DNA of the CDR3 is TGTGCCATCAGTGGAGACGGACAGGGCTATGGCTACACCTTC.

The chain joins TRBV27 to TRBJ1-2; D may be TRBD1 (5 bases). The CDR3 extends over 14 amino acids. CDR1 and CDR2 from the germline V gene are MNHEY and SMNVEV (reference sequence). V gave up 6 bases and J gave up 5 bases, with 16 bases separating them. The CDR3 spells CASRPAGGDYGYTF. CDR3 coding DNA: TGTGCCAGCAGACCAGCGGGGGGTGATTATGGCTACACCTTC.

CDR3 amino acids: CASSLDQHHGYTF. CDR3 nucleotides: TGTGCCAGCAGCTTAGATCAACACCATGGCTACACCTTC. The rearrangement joins TRBV7-9 to TRBJ1-2, with D unclear. CDR1 and CDR2 (germline): SEHNR, FQNEAQ (reference sequence). The CDR3 is made up of 13 amino acids. With 1 base removed from V and 6 bases from J, the gap between germline ends came to 9 bases.

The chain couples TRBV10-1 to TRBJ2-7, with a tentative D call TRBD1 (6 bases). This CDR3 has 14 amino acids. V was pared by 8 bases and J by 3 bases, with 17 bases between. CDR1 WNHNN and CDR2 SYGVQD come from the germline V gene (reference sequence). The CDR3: CASYRVRRGYEQYF. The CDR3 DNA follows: TGCGCCAGCTACAGGGTTAGGAGAGGCTACGAGCAGTACTTC.

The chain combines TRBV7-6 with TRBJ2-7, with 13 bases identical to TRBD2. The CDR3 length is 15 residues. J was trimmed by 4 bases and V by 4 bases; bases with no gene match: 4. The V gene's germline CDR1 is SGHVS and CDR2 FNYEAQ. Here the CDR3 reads CASSWGLAGSYEQYF. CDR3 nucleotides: TGTGCCAGCAGCTGGGGACTAGCGGGGTCTTACGAGCAGTACTTC.

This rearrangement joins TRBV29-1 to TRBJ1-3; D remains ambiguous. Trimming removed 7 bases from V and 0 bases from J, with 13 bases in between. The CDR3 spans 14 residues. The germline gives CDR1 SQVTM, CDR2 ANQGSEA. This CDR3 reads CSDLRRDSGNTIYF. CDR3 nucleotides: TGCAGCGACCTAAGGCGGGACTCTGGAAACACCATATATTTT.

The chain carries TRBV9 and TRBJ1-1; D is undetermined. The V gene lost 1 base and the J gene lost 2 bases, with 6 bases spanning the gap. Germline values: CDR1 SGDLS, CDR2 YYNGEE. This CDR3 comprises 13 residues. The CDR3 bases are TGTGCCAGCAGCGTAATAGTTAACACTGAAGCTTTCTTT. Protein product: CASSVIVNTEAFF. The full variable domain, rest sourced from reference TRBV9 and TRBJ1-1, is DSGVTQTPKHLITATGQRVTLRCSPRSGDLSVYWYQQSLDQGLQFLIQYYNGEERAKGNILERFSAQQFPDLHSELNLSSLELGDSALYFCASSVIVNTEAFFGQGTRLTVV.

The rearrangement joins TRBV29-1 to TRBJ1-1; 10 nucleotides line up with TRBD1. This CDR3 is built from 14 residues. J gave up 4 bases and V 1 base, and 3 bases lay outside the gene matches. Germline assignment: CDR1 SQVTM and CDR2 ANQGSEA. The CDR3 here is CSVEGDRGSTEAFF. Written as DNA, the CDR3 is TGCAGCGTTGAAGGGGACAGGGGATCCACTGAAGCTTTCTTT.

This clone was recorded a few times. The CDR3 protein is CASSDGGSSDTQYF. The CDR3 coding sequence is TGTGCCAGCAGTGACGGCGGGAGTTCAGATACGCAGTATTTT. The chain uses TRBV6-4 and TRBJ2-3; 7 bases are a match to TRBD2. V lost 2 bases and J lost 4; bases outside the gene matches: 3. The CDR3 spans 14 residues. The V gene's germline CDR1 is MRHNA and CDR2 SNTAGT.

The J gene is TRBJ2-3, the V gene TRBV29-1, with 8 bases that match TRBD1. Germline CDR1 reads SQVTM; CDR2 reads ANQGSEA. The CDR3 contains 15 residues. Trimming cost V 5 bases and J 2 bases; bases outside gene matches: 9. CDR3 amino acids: CSVQTHRGITDTQYF. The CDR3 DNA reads TGCAGCGTTCAAACCCACAGGGGGATCACAGATACGCAGTATTTT.

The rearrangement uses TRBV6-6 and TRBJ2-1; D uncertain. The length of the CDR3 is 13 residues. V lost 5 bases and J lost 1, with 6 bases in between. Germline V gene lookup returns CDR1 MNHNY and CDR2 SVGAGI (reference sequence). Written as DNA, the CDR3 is TGTGCCAGCAGTGCGGTGTCCTACAATGAGCAGTTCTTC. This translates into CASSAVSYNEQFF.

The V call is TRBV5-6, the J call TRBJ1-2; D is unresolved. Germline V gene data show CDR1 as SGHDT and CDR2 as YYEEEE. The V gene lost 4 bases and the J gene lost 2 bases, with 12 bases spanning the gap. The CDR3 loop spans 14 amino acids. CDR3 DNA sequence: TGTGCCAGCAGCCCGAACACAGAGAACTATGGCTACACCTTC. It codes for CASSPNTENYGYTF.

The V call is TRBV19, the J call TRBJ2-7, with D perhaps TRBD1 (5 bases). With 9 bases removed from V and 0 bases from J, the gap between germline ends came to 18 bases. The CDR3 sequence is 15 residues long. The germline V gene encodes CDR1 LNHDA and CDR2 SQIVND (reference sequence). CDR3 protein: CASKTTRQGSYEQYF. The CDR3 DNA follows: TGTGCCAGCAAAACTACAAGGCAGGGCTCCTACGAGCAGTACTTC.

In nucleotides, the CDR3 is TGTGCCAGCTCATCACGGGACAGGGGCCAAGAGACCCAGTACTTC. Its protein is CASSSRDRGQETQYF. The V gene is TRBV18, the J gene TRBJ2-5, with 10 nucleotides matching TRBD1. Germline CDR1 is KGHSH and CDR2 is LQKENI. J lost 1 base, V lost 5 bases, and 4 bases had no gene match. The CDR3 runs to 15 residues.

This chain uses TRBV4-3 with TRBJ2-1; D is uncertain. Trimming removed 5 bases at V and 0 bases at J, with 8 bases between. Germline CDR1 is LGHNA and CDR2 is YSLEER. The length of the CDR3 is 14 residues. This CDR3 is CASSRGLSYNEQFF. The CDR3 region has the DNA TGCGCCAGCAGCAGAGGCCTCTCCTACAATGAGCAGTTCTTC.

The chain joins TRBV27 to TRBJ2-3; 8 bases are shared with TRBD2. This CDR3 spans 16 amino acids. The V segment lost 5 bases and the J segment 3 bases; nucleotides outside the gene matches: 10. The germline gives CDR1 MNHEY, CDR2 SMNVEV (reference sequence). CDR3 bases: TGTGCCAGCAGTCTACTTTCTGCGGGGGGAACAGATACGCAGTATTTT. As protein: CASSLLSAGGTDTQYF.

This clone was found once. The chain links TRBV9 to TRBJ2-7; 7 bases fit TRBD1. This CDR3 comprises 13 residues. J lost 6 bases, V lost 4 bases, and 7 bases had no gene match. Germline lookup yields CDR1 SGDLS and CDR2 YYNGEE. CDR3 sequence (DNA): TGTGCCAGCAGCCTAAATCCAGGGGGCGAGCAGTACTTC. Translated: CASSLNPGGEQYF.

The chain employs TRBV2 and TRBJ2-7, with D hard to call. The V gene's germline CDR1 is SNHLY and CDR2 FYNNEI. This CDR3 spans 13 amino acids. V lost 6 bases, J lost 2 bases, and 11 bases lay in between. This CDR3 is CASRSQNTYEQYF. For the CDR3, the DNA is TGTGCCAGCAGATCCCAGAATACCTACGAGCAGTACTTC. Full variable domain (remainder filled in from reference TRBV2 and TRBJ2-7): EPEVTQTPSHQVTQMGQEVILRCVPISNHLYFYWYRQILGQKVEFLVSFYNNEISEKSEIFDDQFSVERPDGSNFTLKIRSTKLEDSAMYFCASRSQNTYEQYFGPGTRLTVT.

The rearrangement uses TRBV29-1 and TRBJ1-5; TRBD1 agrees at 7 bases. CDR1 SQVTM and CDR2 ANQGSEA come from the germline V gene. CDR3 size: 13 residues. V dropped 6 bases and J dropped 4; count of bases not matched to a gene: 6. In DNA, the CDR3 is TGCAGCGTAGCAGGACAGGCGAATCAGCCCCAGCATTTT. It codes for CSVAGQANQPQHF.

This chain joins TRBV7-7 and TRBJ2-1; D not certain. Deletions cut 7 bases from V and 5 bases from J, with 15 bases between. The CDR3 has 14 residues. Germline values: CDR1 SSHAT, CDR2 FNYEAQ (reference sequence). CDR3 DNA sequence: TGTGCCAGCACCCCCCTGGGCTCGCACAATGAGCAGTTCTTC. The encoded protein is CASTPLGSHNEQFF.

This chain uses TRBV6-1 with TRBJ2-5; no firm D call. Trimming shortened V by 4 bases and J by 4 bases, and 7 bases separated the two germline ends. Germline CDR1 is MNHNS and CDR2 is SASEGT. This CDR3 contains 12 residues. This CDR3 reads CASSVSRETQYF. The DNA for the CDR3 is TGTGCCAGCAGTGTTTCTCGAGAGACCCAGTACTTC.

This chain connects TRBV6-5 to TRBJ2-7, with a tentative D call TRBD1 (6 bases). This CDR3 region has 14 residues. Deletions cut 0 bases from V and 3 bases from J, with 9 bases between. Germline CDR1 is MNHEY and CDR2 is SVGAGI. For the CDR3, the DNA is TGTGCCAGCAGTTACTCAGGGGGTGGCTACGAGCAGTACTTC. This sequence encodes CASSYSGGGYEQYF.

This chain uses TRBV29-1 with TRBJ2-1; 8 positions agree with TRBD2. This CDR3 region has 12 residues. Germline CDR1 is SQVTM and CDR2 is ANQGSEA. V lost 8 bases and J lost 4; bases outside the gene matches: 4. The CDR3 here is CSIRLAYNEQFF. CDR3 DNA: TGCAGCATTCGACTAGCGTACAATGAGCAGTTCTTC.